This T cell receptor beta chain was obtained from a study of T-cell memory formation after mild COVID-19 (dated by TCRdb to 2020 to 2022). The study in broad terms: TCR sequence clusters from the two donors were found to be largely donor specific. T-cell clones expanding and contracting after mild COVID-19 in two donors were tracked by longitudinal TCRalpha and TCRbeta repertoire sequencing. The cohort comprised two young, previously healthy adult volunteers, one female and one male.

Taken from the germline V gene (reference sequence), the CDR1 and CDR2 loops are LNHNV and YYDKDF. Including the terminal cysteine and phenylalanine, the CDR3 comprises 15 residues. Only the CDR3 DNA stays, 45 bases, in frame from base 1. Trimming at the junction amounts to 3 bases on V and 2 bases on J, and the germline ends lie 14 bases apart. Ficoll-Paque density gradient centrifugation was used to isolate PBMCs. Details on this clonotype: There is no known antigen for this receptor. Nothing much larger sits one base from this clone, and base qualities are not available.

For sequencing, an Illumina NovaSeq 6000 was employed. Using 5'RACE with constant-segment primers, TCRalpha and TCRbeta cDNA libraries were constructed, with sample barcodes and unique molecular identifiers added in the process. Trizol reagent was used to extract RNA from every sample. Library amplification was performed in two PCR steps, and a second sample barcode and Illumina TruSeq adapters were introduced in the second step. The libraries were sequenced on an Illumina NovaSeq using 2 x 150 bp paired-end reads. As for the authors' bioinformatics: With migec v1.2.7, reads were demultiplexed and then collapsed into UMI-guided consensus sequences. Using mixcr v2.1.11, UMI consensuses were aligned to TRA and TRB V and J templates and then assembled into clonotypes. Clonotypes were classified as expanded or contracted when called significant by both edgeR and NoisET, with noise models trained on biological replicates. For edgeR calls, the cutoffs were a false discovery rate-adjusted p below 0.01 and a log2 fold-change threshold of 1. PCA with hierarchical clustering of max-normalized trajectories of the 1000 most abundant clonotypes was used as exploratory dynamics analysis. Each responding clone was given a CD4 or CD8 phenotype based on the CD4+ and CD8+ repertoires, which had been sequenced separately. TCRdb passed the public sequencing reads through fastp at Q25 and MiXCR, retaining productive beta sequences. Rows with a matching CDR3 protein are joined into one entry that keeps the most common DNA and genes. These V and J calls rely on TCRdb rather than the paper's analysis. This sample gives tens of thousands of distinct CDR3 sequences in total; 12% of them show up just once. The top ten clones comprise 13% to 15% of the sample.

Broader findings and caveats from the paper: The detection of some responding clones in pre-infection memory suggests that pre-existing cross-reactive memory T cells joined the SARS-CoV-2 response. Contracting CD4+ clones were located mainly in the CM and EM memory subsets, whereas CD8+ clones were found to be enriched in EMRA. Whether the second-wave clones peaking on day 37 were SARS-CoV-2 specific was not confirmed. Balanced CD4/CD8 phenotypes were observed for clones contracting from day 15 to 85, whereas a bias towards CD4+ was observed for a second wave of clones expanding from day 15 to 37. Only two mild cases were covered by the study, and larger cohorts that include severe cases with pre-infection samples were considered necessary.

This TCR was recovered from an adult woman who had mild COVID-19 (a few samples of this study predate the infection). The sample titles of this study are shuffled in the database, so cell type and time point are left out; the donor was told from shared clones. The source material was PBMCs or a T cell subset sorted from them (not recorded which). The V and J genes are TRBV15 and TRBJ2-7, with the D gene call left open. The CDR3 is CATSSGRQRPYEQYF. The DNA reads TGTGCCACCAGCAGTGGCCGGCAGCGACCCTACGAGCAGTACTTC. The reference TRBV15 and TRBJ2-7 proteins fill in what lies around the CDR3, so the full variable domain reads DAMVIQNPRYQVTQFGKPVTLSCSQTLNHNVMYWYQQKSSQAPKLLFHYYDKDFNNEADTPDNFQSRRPNTSFCFLDIRSPGLGDTAMYLCATSSGRQRPYEQYFGPGTRLTVT.